A single sample is the source of the 5 T cell receptor beta chains below, sequenced in a study of sequential checkpoint blockade in melanoma. Treatment indicated: randomized to nivolumab then ipilimumab (arm A) or the reverse (arm B). Libraries were prepared by immunoSEQ multiplex PCR; TCRdb keeps only in-frame clonotypes and omits some of them. Of 30,000 to 45,000 clones in the sample, around nine tenths are singletons; the top ten hold around an eighth. This specimen was CD8+ T cells sorted from blood (inferred from file names), taken from a patient given nivolumab and ipilimumab in sequence. The receptors were sampled from a human donor with melanoma.

The J gene is TRBJ2-2, the V gene TRBV4-3; 10 bases align to TRBD2. The germline V gene encodes CDR1 LGHNA and CDR2 YSLEER. This CDR3 comprises 17 residues. With V trimmed by 1 base and J by 5 bases, 7 bases remained unmatched. The CDR3 nucleotides are TGCGCCAGCAGCCAAGTTCCTAGCGGGAGTTCTACCGGGGAGCTGTTTTTT. Protein sequence: CASSQVPSGSSTGELFF.

This chain links TRBV27 with TRBJ2-5; possibly TRBD2 for D (7 bases). Germline CDR1 reads MNHEY; CDR2 reads SMNVEV (reference sequence). This CDR3 contains 13 residues. Deletions cut 8 bases from V and 4 bases from J, with 14 bases between. As DNA, the CDR3 is TGTGCCAGCGCGGGGGCCATGCGAGAGACCCAGTACTTC. Its protein product is CASAGAMRETQYF.

The rearrangement links TRBV9 to TRBJ2-2, with TRBD1 matching over 7 bases. J lost 5 bases, V lost 0 bases, and 7 bases had no gene match. The CDR3 covers 16 residues. Germline lookup yields CDR1 SGDLS and CDR2 YYNGEE. This CDR3 reads CASSVASQGFTGELFF. Here the CDR3 DNA reads TGTGCCAGCAGCGTAGCTTCACAGGGGTTTACCGGGGAGCTGTTTTTT.

The rearrangement uses TRBV10-1 and TRBJ2-7, with 11 bases lining up with TRBD1. J gave up 4 bases and V 3 bases, and 2 bases lay outside the gene matches. From germline, CDR1 is WNHNN and CDR2 SYGVQD (reference sequence). The CDR3 is 14 amino acids. CDR3 sequence: CASSEGTGGYEQYF. As DNA, the CDR3 is TGCGCCAGCAGTGAAGGGACAGGGGGTTACGAGCAGTACTTC.

The V and J genes are TRBV4-1 and TRBJ2-5; 15 bases map to TRBD2. Trimming took 7 bases from V and 4 from J; bases not matched to a gene: 1. The CDR3 covers 14 residues. Germline loops: CDR1 MGHRA, CDR2 YSYEKL. The CDR3 nucleotides read TGCGCCAGCATGGGACTAGCGGGAGGAGAGACCCAGTACTTC. Its translation is CASMGLAGGETQYF.